The rows below give T cell receptor beta chains drawn from one sample of a study of technical replicates of blood from several donors. Method: immunoSEQ multiplex PCR; TCRdb's copy keeps in-frame clones and lacks some. The repertoire has more than 75,000 clones, 85% to 95% of them found once; the top ten carry around 0.3%. The material sequenced was T cells isolated from PBMCs. Source of these receptors: a human donor in good health. The CDR3 runs from the conserved cysteine through the conserved F or W. D genes are given only for firm matches. The size field is filled for only some rows; it gives once, few, many or a size class.

v_call: TRBV5-1; j_call: TRBJ2-2; d_call: TRBD1; clone_size: NA; cdr3_aa: CASSLPGQANTGELFF; cdr3_nt: TGCGCCAGCAGCCTCCCGGGACAGGCGAACACCGGGGAGCTGTTTTTT
v_call: TRBV2; j_call: TRBJ2-3; d_call: NA; clone_size: NA; cdr3_aa: CASSELASTQYF; cdr3_nt: TGTGCCAGCAGTGAACTAGCATCAACGCAGTATTTT
v_call: TRBV27; j_call: TRBJ2-1; d_call: TRBD1; clone_size: NA; cdr3_aa: CASSWTGGYNEQFF; cdr3_nt: TGTGCCAGCAGTTGGACAGGGGGTTACAATGAGCAGTTCTTC
v_call: TRBV4-2; j_call: TRBJ1-2; d_call: TRBD1; clone_size: NA; cdr3_aa: CASSQGTGPNYGYTF; cdr3_nt: TGTGCCAGCAGCCAAGGGACAGGGCCAAACTATGGCTACACCTTC
v_call: TRBV7-9; j_call: TRBJ1-5; d_call: NA; clone_size: NA; cdr3_aa: CASSPTGDQPQHF; cdr3_nt: TGTGCCAGCAGCCCGACAGGAGATCAGCCCCAGCATTTT
v_call: TRBV11-2; j_call: TRBJ1-4; d_call: NA; clone_size: NA; cdr3_aa: CASNPGGNEKLFF; cdr3_nt: TGTGCCAGCAATCCGGGAGGAAATGAAAAACTGTTTTTT
v_call: TRBV18; j_call: TRBJ1-2; d_call: TRBD1; clone_size: NA; cdr3_aa: CASSPRDSNYGYTF; cdr3_nt: TGTGCCAGCTCCCCTCGGGACAGTAACTATGGCTACACCTTC
v_call: TRBV7-8; j_call: TRBJ2-1; d_call: TRBD2; clone_size: NA; cdr3_aa: CASSPNIAGGNNEQFF; cdr3_nt: TGTGCCAGCAGCCCAAACATAGCGGGAGGAAACAATGAGCAGTTCTTC
v_call: TRBV13; j_call: TRBJ1-3; d_call: NA; clone_size: once; cdr3_aa: CASSLVQSSGNTIYF; cdr3_nt: TGTGCCAGCAGCTTAGTACAGAGCTCTGGAAACACCATATATTTT
v_call: TRBV30; j_call: TRBJ1-4; d_call: NA; clone_size: NA; cdr3_aa: CAWSLVSEKLFF; cdr3_nt: TGTGCCTGGAGCCTAGTGTCGGAAAAACTGTTTTTT
v_call: TRBV28; j_call: TRBJ2-7; d_call: TRBD2; clone_size: few; cdr3_aa: CASRIAGPYEQYF; cdr3_nt: TGTGCCAGCAGGATAGCGGGCCCCTACGAGCAGTACTTC
v_call: TRBV7-3; j_call: TRBJ2-2; d_call: TRBD1; clone_size: NA; cdr3_aa: CASSLPGQGIGTGELFF; cdr3_nt: TGTGCCAGCAGCTTACCCGGACAGGGAATAGGCACCGGGGAGCTGTTTTTT
v_call: TRBV28; j_call: TRBJ2-7; d_call: TRBD2; clone_size: NA; cdr3_aa: CASSLPPPGGGNEQYF; cdr3_nt: TGTGCCAGCAGTTTACCCCCCCCCGGGGGGGGGAACGAGCAGTACTTC
v_call: TRBV4-1; j_call: TRBJ1-3; d_call: NA; clone_size: NA; cdr3_aa: CASSQDRGRGFGNTIYF; cdr3_nt: TGCGCCAGCAGCCAAGACCGAGGTAGGGGGTTTGGAAACACCATATATTTT
v_call: TRBV15; j_call: TRBJ1-2; d_call: NA; clone_size: NA; cdr3_aa: CATSSESGAVYGYTF; cdr3_nt: TGTGCCACCAGCAGCGAGTCAGGGGCAGTCTATGGCTACACCTTC
v_call: TRBV7-9; j_call: TRBJ2-3; d_call: NA; clone_size: NA; cdr3_aa: CASSLIPGDTQYF; cdr3_nt: TGTGCCAGCAGCTTAATACCAGGAGATACGCAGTATTTT
v_call: TRBV9; j_call: TRBJ1-2; d_call: NA; clone_size: NA; cdr3_aa: CASSLQGLGGYTF; cdr3_nt: TGTGCCAGCAGCTTACAGGGTTTAGGTGGCTACACCTTC
v_call: TRBV2; j_call: TRBJ2-7; d_call: NA; clone_size: NA; cdr3_aa: CASRTELATYEQYF; cdr3_nt: TGTGCCAGCCGCACAGAGCTAGCGACCTACGAGCAGTACTTC
v_call: TRBV25-1; j_call: TRBJ2-2; d_call: NA; clone_size: NA; cdr3_aa: CASSSLLELFF; cdr3_nt: TGTGCCAGCAGTTCCCTCTTGGAGCTGTTTTTT
v_call: TRBV7-8; j_call: TRBJ1-4; d_call: TRBD1; clone_size: NA; cdr3_aa: CASRNRGGTGGEYATNEKLFF; cdr3_nt: TGTGCCAGCAGGAATAGGGGCGGGACAGGGGGCGAATATGCAACTAATGAAAAACTGTTTTTT
v_call: TRBV6-5; j_call: TRBJ1-5; d_call: TRBD1; clone_size: once; cdr3_aa: CASSTGGKTPQHF; cdr3_nt: TGTGCCAGCAGCACAGGGGGCAAAACGCCCCAGCATTTT
v_call: TRBV10-3; j_call: TRBJ2-5; d_call: NA; clone_size: NA; cdr3_aa: CAISESHPGVETQYF; cdr3_nt: TGTGCCATCAGTGAGTCCCATCCAGGGGTTGAGACCCAGTACTTC
v_call: TRBV5-6; j_call: TRBJ2-7; d_call: NA; clone_size: NA; cdr3_aa: CASSLDDPNPGNEQYF; cdr3_nt: TGTGCCAGCAGCTTGGATGACCCTAATCCGGGGAACGAGCAGTACTTC
v_call: TRBV11-3; j_call: TRBJ2-3; d_call: NA; clone_size: NA; cdr3_aa: CASSLVATSTDTQYF; cdr3_nt: TGTGCCAGCAGCTTAGTAGCGACTAGCACAGATACGCAGTATTTT
v_call: TRBV4-2; j_call: TRBJ2-3; d_call: NA; clone_size: NA; cdr3_aa: CASSQDPVGGGSTTDTQYF; cdr3_nt: TGTGCCAGCAGCCAAGACCCCGTGGGTGGTGGGAGCACCACAGATACGCAGTATTTT
v_call: TRBV30; j_call: TRBJ2-5; d_call: NA; clone_size: once; cdr3_aa: CAWIGVGETQYF; cdr3_nt: TGTGCCTGGATCGGTGTTGGAGAGACCCAGTACTTC
v_call: TRBV30; j_call: TRBJ1-1; d_call: TRBD1; clone_size: NA; cdr3_aa: CAWSRSDRAMNTEAFF; cdr3_nt: TGTGCCTGGAGTCGATCAGACAGGGCCATGAACACTGAAGCTTTCTTT
v_call: TRBV11-2; j_call: TRBJ2-7; d_call: NA; clone_size: NA; cdr3_aa: CASSLTGTYEQYF; cdr3_nt: TGTGCCAGCAGCTTAACGGGGACCTACGAGCAGTACTTC
v_call: TRBV7-9; j_call: TRBJ1-1; d_call: TRBD1; clone_size: NA; cdr3_aa: CASSKGQGGTEAFF; cdr3_nt: TGTGCCAGCAGCAAGGGACAGGGTGGAACTGAAGCTTTCTTT
v_call: TRBV5-5; j_call: TRBJ2-3; d_call: TRBD1; clone_size: NA; cdr3_aa: CGATGGTDTQYF; cdr3_nt: TGTGGCGCGACAGGGGGCACAGATACGCAGTATTTT
v_call: TRBV6-1; j_call: TRBJ2-5; d_call: NA; clone_size: NA; cdr3_aa: CASSETLTRKETQYF; cdr3_nt: TGTGCCAGCAGTGAAACCCTAACTAGAAAAGAGACCCAGTACTTC
v_call: TRBV5-1; j_call: TRBJ2-7; d_call: NA; clone_size: NA; cdr3_aa: CASSLDGTNEQYF; cdr3_nt: TGCGCCAGCAGCTTGGACGGGACAAACGAGCAGTACTTC
v_call: TRBV6-1; j_call: TRBJ2-7; d_call: TRBD2; clone_size: NA; cdr3_aa: CASSQEREGHGAKRF; cdr3_nt: TGTGCCAGCAGCCAAGAGCGGGAGGGCCACGGGGCCAAACGATTC
v_call: TRBV6-6; j_call: TRBJ2-2; d_call: TRBD2; clone_size: NA; cdr3_aa: CASSYSGRGNTGELFF; cdr3_nt: TGTGCCAGCAGTTACTCAGGGAGGGGGAACACCGGGGAGCTGTTTTTT
v_call: TRBV7-2; j_call: TRBJ2-7; d_call: TRBD1; clone_size: NA; cdr3_aa: CASSLVPGQFSSYEQYF; cdr3_nt: TGTGCCAGCAGCTTAGTACCGGGACAGTTTAGCTCCTACGAGCAGTACTTC
v_call: TRBV15; j_call: TRBJ1-1; d_call: TRBD1; clone_size: once; cdr3_aa: CATSRGPGQGDTEAFF; cdr3_nt: TGTGCCACCAGCAGAGGACCGGGACAGGGGGACACTGAAGCTTTCTTT
v_call: TRBV10-3; j_call: TRBJ2-5; d_call: TRBD2; clone_size: NA; cdr3_aa: CAISASRLAGGQETQYF; cdr3_nt: TGTGCCATCAGTGCTAGCCGACTAGCGGGGGGCCAAGAGACCCAGTACTTC
v_call: TRBV10-1; j_call: TRBJ2-1; d_call: NA; clone_size: once; cdr3_aa: CASQPGEVHEQFF; cdr3_nt: TGCGCCAGCCAGCCGGGAGAGGTCCATGAGCAGTTCTTC
v_call: TRBV6-5; j_call: TRBJ2-2; d_call: NA; clone_size: NA; cdr3_aa: CASSYSRVTGELFF; cdr3_nt: TGTGCCAGCAGTTACTCGAGAGTAACCGGGGAGCTGTTTTTT
v_call: TRBV11-2; j_call: TRBJ1-6; d_call: NA; clone_size: NA; cdr3_aa: CASSLEREQGRGSPLHF; cdr3_nt: TGTGCCAGCAGCTTAGAACGGGAACAGGGACGAGGGTCACCCCTCCACTTT
v_call: TRBV30; j_call: TRBJ2-1; d_call: TRBD1; clone_size: once; cdr3_aa: CAFYRDSTIISSYNEQFF; cdr3_nt: TGTGCCTTTTATCGGGACAGCACGATTATCAGCTCCTACAATGAGCAGTTCTTC
v_call: TRBV9; j_call: TRBJ2-1; d_call: NA; clone_size: once; cdr3_aa: CASRNAGSSYNEQFF; cdr3_nt: TGTGCCAGCAGAAATGCCGGGAGCTCCTACAATGAGCAGTTCTTC
v_call: TRBV7-2; j_call: TRBJ1-2; d_call: TRBD1; clone_size: once; cdr3_aa: CASSLQGLGGYTF; cdr3_nt: TGTGCCAGCAGCCTACAGGGGTTGGGTGGCTACACCTTC
v_call: TRBV6-1; j_call: TRBJ2-7; d_call: NA; clone_size: NA; cdr3_aa: CASSVTVQVSTYEQYF; cdr3_nt: TGTGCCAGCAGTGTAACGGTACAGGTGTCAACCTACGAGCAGTACTTC
v_call: TRBV5-4; j_call: TRBJ2-2; d_call: TRBD2; clone_size: once; cdr3_aa: CASSAGTRFWDGELFF; cdr3_nt: TGTGCCAGCAGCGCCGGGACTAGGTTCTGGGACGGGGAGCTGTTTTTT
v_call: TRBV19; j_call: TRBJ1-1; d_call: NA; clone_size: NA; cdr3_aa: CASSLTQNTEAFF; cdr3_nt: TGTGCCAGTAGTCTCACACAGAACACTGAAGCTTTCTTT
v_call: TRBV6-5; j_call: TRBJ2-3; d_call: TRBD1; clone_size: NA; cdr3_aa: CASRPFRGLTDTQYF; cdr3_nt: TGTGCCAGCAGACCATTCAGGGGGCTAACAGATACGCAGTATTTT
v_call: TRBV14; j_call: TRBJ2-3; d_call: TRBD2; clone_size: NA; cdr3_aa: CASSQDFGRGSTDTQYF; cdr3_nt: TGTGCCAGCAGCCAAGATTTTGGGCGGGGGAGCACAGATACGCAGTATTTT
v_call: TRBV14; j_call: TRBJ2-3; d_call: NA; clone_size: NA; cdr3_aa: CASSQGSRRDTQYF; cdr3_nt: TGTGCCAGCAGCCAGGGCAGTCGAAGAGATACGCAGTATTTT
v_call: TRBV4-1; j_call: TRBJ2-7; d_call: NA; clone_size: NA; cdr3_aa: CASSQGPPDSIYEQYF; cdr3_nt: TGCGCCAGCAGCCAAGGCCCCCCGGACAGCATCTACGAGCAGTACTTC
v_call: TRBV5-4; j_call: TRBJ1-4; d_call: NA; clone_size: NA; cdr3_aa: CASSLEVAGEGDEKLFF; cdr3_nt: TGTGCCAGCAGCTTGGAGGTCGCGGGGGAGGGGGATGAAAAACTGTTTTTT
v_call: TRBV19; j_call: TRBJ2-1; d_call: TRBD1; clone_size: NA; cdr3_aa: CASIVSGTGGKAEQFF; cdr3_nt: TGTGCCAGTATCGTTTCCGGGACAGGGGGTAAGGCTGAGCAGTTCTTC
v_call: TRBV14; j_call: TRBJ2-3; d_call: NA; clone_size: NA; cdr3_aa: CASSPLESTDTQYF; cdr3_nt: TGTGCCAGCAGCCCACTGGAGTCCACAGATACGCAGTATTTT